This T cell receptor beta chain was observed in a study of vaccination effects on CD4 cells after COVID-19. Study background: Participants received two doses of either the BNT162b2 or mRNA-1273 vaccine. Sampling of two convalescent patients took place 16 days and one week prior to vaccination.

This CDR3 spans 15 amino acids. J was trimmed by 6 bases and V by 8 bases; bases with no gene match: 14. Germline CDR1 and CDR2: SNHLY and FYNNEI. To note about this clone: Its antigen is as yet unknown.

Some clones are missing from TCRdb's copy, which holds only in-frame ones; the method was immunoSEQ multiplex PCR. The sample carries tens of thousands of clones, just under 75% recorded once. Antigen-specific CD4+ T cell clonotypes were called by their expansion after viral peptide-pool culture in ViraFEST. Culturing for ten to eleven days preceded CD4+ T cell isolation. Between March and December 2020, the person had a SARS-CoV-2 infection that PCR confirmed. Researchers reported culturing a few million PBMC in each well, adding 8 to 10 IU/ml IL-2 and roughly 10 ug/ml peptides. Findings of the study overall: Clones that were induced by infection or by vaccine showed marked contraction late after vaccination.

Sequenced material: CD4+ T cells from PBMCs cultured with a peptide pool, taken before COVID-19 vaccination. The sequence derives from a human donor who had a prior SARS-CoV-2 infection. The rearrangement links TRBV2 to TRBJ2-7; TRBD1 aligns across 9 bases. Here the CDR3 reads CASSGTGLLLGEQYF. Written as DNA, the CDR3 is TGTGCCAGCTCCGGGACAGGGTTGTTATTGGGCGAGCAGTACTTC. Full variable domain (rest looked up from reference TRBV2 and TRBJ2-7): EPEVTQTPSHQVTQMGQEVILRCVPISNHLYFYWYRQILGQKVEFLVSFYNNEISEKSEIFDDQFSVERPDGSNFTLKIRSTKLEDSAMYFCASSGTGLLLGEQYFGPGTRLTVT.